Below, 28 T cell receptor beta chains from the same sample are listed, as sequenced in a study of beta chain features in type 1 diabetes. Investigators reverse transcribed all isolated RNA, so they sequenced expressed TCRB transcripts. Assay used: immunoSEQ multiplex PCR; TCRdb lists only in-frame clones, some missing. The table has hundreds of thousands of clones, roughly 15% seen once. The specimen was naive CD4+ T cells from blood. These receptors all come from a man aged 18 to 35 in good health.

CDR3 in amino acids: CASSFRGSKNEQYF. CDR3 nucleotides: TGTGCCAGCAGCTTTCGGGGTTCGAAAAACGAGCAGTACTTC. The V and J genes are TRBV13 and TRBJ2-7, with D possibly being TRBD2 (5 bases). V lost 3 bases, J lost 5 bases, and 14 bases lay in between. This CDR3 region has 14 residues. Germline CDR1 PRHDT, CDR2 FYEKMQ (reference sequence). Full variable domain (remainder filled in from reference TRBV13 and TRBJ2-7): AAGVIQSPRHLIKEKRETATLKCYPIPRHDTVYWYQQGPGQDPQFLISFYEKMQSDKGSIPDRFSAQQFSDYHSELNMSSLELGDSALYFCASSFRGSKNEQYFGPGTRLTVT.

This clone was seen more than once but under ten times. CDR3 in DNA: TGTGCCAGCTCAACCCGGACGGCCCCGACTGAAGCTTTCTTT. Its protein product is CASSTRTAPTEAFF. This chain connects TRBV18 to TRBJ1-1; no clear D gene. Germline V gene lookup returns CDR1 KGHSH and CDR2 LQKENI. The CDR3 sequence is 14 residues long. V lost 5 bases to trimming and J lost 5 bases, with 15 bases between them.

In this sample, this clone turned up a few times. The rearrangement joins TRBV25-1 to TRBJ1-5; 10 bases are a match to TRBD1. The CDR3 spans 17 residues. V was clipped by 0 bases and J by 5 bases; unmatched bases: 7. The V gene's germline CDR1 is MGHDK and CDR2 SYGVNS. The CDR3 sequence is CASSEYGRDRGDQPQHF. The CDR3 DNA sequence: TGTGCCAGCAGTGAATACGGGAGGGACAGGGGAGATCAGCCCCAGCATTTT.

This chain links TRBV9 with TRBJ2-5; D is uncertain. V dropped 0 bases and J dropped 4 bases, with 13 bases sitting between them. The V gene's germline CDR1 is SGDLS and CDR2 YYNGEE. The CDR3 covers 15 residues. CDR3 protein: CASSVAPWARETQYF. The CDR3 region has the DNA TGTGCCAGCAGCGTAGCCCCCTGGGCGCGAGAGACCCAGTACTTC.

The sample holds a few counts of this clone. The chain carries TRBV7-2 and TRBJ1-2, with TRBD1 identical over 11 bases. With V trimmed by 1 base and J by 9 bases, 1 base remained unmatched. The CDR3 is 13 residues long. Germline V gives CDR1 SGHTA, CDR2 FQGNSA. The CDR3 DNA is TGTGCCAGCAGCTTAGGGGACAGGGGGAGCTACACCTTC. Encoded protein: CASSLGDRGSYTF. The whole variable domain, filled in from reference TRBV7-2 and TRBJ1-2, reads GAGVSQSPSNKVTEKGKDVELRCDPISGHTALYWYRQSLGQGLEFLIYFQGNSAPDKSGLPSDRFSAERTGGSVSTLTIQRTQQEDSAVYLCASSLGDRGSYTFGSGTRLTVV.

This clone was seen only once. The V gene is TRBV10-3, the J gene TRBJ2-1; D possibly corresponds to TRBD2 (5 bases). CDR3 length: 15 residues. From germline, CDR1 is ENHRY and CDR2 SYGVKD. V shed 2 bases and J shed 5 bases, with 13 bases lying between them. The CDR3: CAISERVTTHNEQFF. In DNA form, the CDR3 reads TGTGCCATCAGTGAGAGGGTGACTACGCACAATGAGCAGTTCTTC.

The chain employs TRBV28 and TRBJ2-7; 8 bases match TRBD1. J gave up 5 bases and V 4 bases, and 10 bases lay outside the gene matches. The CDR3 extends over 15 amino acids. CDR1 and CDR2 from the germline V gene are MDHEN and SYDVKM. The CDR3 DNA reads as TGTGCCAGCAGTTCCTCTTCGACAGGGGTGAACGAGCAGTACTTC. It encodes CASSSSSTGVNEQYF.

The rearrangement uses TRBV19 and TRBJ2-5; TRBD2 matches at 14 bases. CDR3 size: 17 residues. V gave up 4 bases and J gave up 0 bases; unmatched junction bases: 4. In germline, CDR1 is LNHDA, CDR2 SQIVND (reference sequence). DNA of the CDR3: TGTGCCAGTAGTAAAGGACTAGCGGGAGGTAACCAAGAGACCCAGTACTTC. Translating gives CASSKGLAGGNQETQYF. The complete variable domain, with remaining parts taken from reference TRBV19 and TRBJ2-5, reads DGGITQSPKYLFRKEGQNVTLSCEQNLNHDAMYWYRQDPGQGLRLIYYSQIVNDFQKGDIAEGYSVSREKKESFPLTVTSAQKNPTAFYLCASSKGLAGGNQETQYFGPGTRLLVL.

This clone was counted a few times. This chain links TRBV5-1 with TRBJ2-6; 8 nucleotides match TRBD1. The CDR3 runs 17 residues. Germline V gene sequence: CDR1 SGHRS, CDR2 YFSETQ. The V and J ends lost 5 bases and 0 bases, in that order; junction bases with no gene match: 7. CDR3 protein: CASRMTGASSGANVLTF. The CDR3 coding sequence is TGCGCCAGCAGAATGACAGGGGCAAGCTCTGGGGCCAACGTCCTGACTTTC.

This clone was detected a few times. V usage is TRBV5-4 and J usage is TRBJ2-3; D ambiguous. CDR1 is SGHNT and CDR2 is YYREEE in the germline V gene (reference sequence). V gave up 4 bases and J gave up 0 bases, with 12 bases separating them. The CDR3 sequence is 15 residues long. The CDR3 sequence is CASSPSSSSTDTQYF. The CDR3 coding sequence is TGTGCCAGCAGCCCAAGCTCGTCGAGCACAGATACGCAGTATTTT.

The chain is built from TRBV2 and TRBJ2-4; the match to TRBD2 covers 10 bases. From germline, CDR1 is SNHLY and CDR2 FYNNEI. V shed 4 bases, J shed 0 bases, and the junction held 12 bases outside the gene matches. The CDR3 has 19 amino acids. The CDR3 here is CASSGRLAGRRLAKNIQYF. The DNA for the CDR3 is TGTGCCAGCAGTGGTAGACTAGCGGGTCGAAGACTAGCCAAAAACATTCAGTACTTC.

This chain connects TRBV13 to TRBJ2-3; unclear D gene. V lost 4 bases to trimming and J lost 6 bases, with 17 bases between them. Germline lookup yields CDR1 PRHDT and CDR2 FYEKMQ (reference sequence). The CDR3 has 15 residues. CDR3 nucleotides: TGTGCCAGCAGCTACCGCCCTTCCCCCGAGGATACGCAGTATTTT. This encodes CASSYRPSPEDTQYF. The whole variable domain, remainder taken from reference TRBV13 and TRBJ2-3, is AAGVIQSPRHLIKEKRETATLKCYPIPRHDTVYWYQQGPGQDPQFLISFYEKMQSDKGSIPDRFSAQQFSDYHSELNMSSLELGDSALYFCASSYRPSPEDTQYFGPGTRLTVL.

The rearrangement links TRBV27 to TRBJ2-2; no firm D call. CDR3 size: 14 residues. The V and J ends lost 2 bases and 8 bases respectively, with 12 bases between them. CDR1 and CDR2 (germline): MNHEY, SMNVEV (reference sequence). For the CDR3, the DNA is TGTGCCAGCAGTTTAGGTCCGGATTTAGGGGAGCTGTTTTTT. Protein: CASSLGPDLGELFF.

This clone has a handful of counts. The chain couples TRBV11-2 to TRBJ2-5, with D unresolved. V was shortened by 1 base and J by 5 bases, with 5 bases between the two germline ends. Germline CDR1 is SGHAT and CDR2 is FQNNGV. The CDR3 has 12 amino acids. CDR3 in amino acids: CASSLAAETQYF. CDR3 nucleotides: TGTGCCAGCAGCTTAGCGGCGGAGACCCAGTACTTC.

This clone was counted a few times. The CDR3 DNA reads TGTGCCAGCAGCGCCGAGCAGGGACCACTCCCCCCCTACGAGCAGTACTTC. This sequence encodes CASSAEQGPLPPYEQYF. The chain uses TRBV9 and TRBJ2-7; tentatively, D is TRBD1 or TRBD2 (5 bases each). CDR1 is SGDLS, CDR2 YYNGEE, per germline. The CDR3 loop spans 17 amino acids. V was trimmed by 3 bases and J by 2 bases, leaving 21 bases between them.

The chain is built from TRBV28 and TRBJ2-5; TRBD1 matches 10 bases. Unmatched junction bases numbered 9, after V lost 5 bases and J lost 6 bases. Germline CDR1 reads MDHEN; CDR2 reads SYDVKM. The CDR3 loop spans 15 amino acids. CDR3 residues: CASSPPRQGAKTQYF. The CDR3 nucleotides read TGTGCCAGCAGTCCACCGCGACAGGGGGCGAAGACCCAGTACTTC.

V usage is TRBV5-4 and J usage is TRBJ1-1; weak D call: TRBD1 (6 bases). The germline gives CDR1 SGHNT, CDR2 YYREEE (reference sequence). This CDR3 is built from 17 residues. V lost 0 bases and J lost 3, with 18 bases in between. CDR3 sequence (DNA): TGTGCCAGCAGCTTGGGGACAGAGCGCTTACTTTACACTGAAGCTTTCTTT. Translating it yields CASSLGTERLLYTEAFF.

There are a few counts of this clone. The chain recombines TRBV7-2 with TRBJ2-7; 8 positions agree with TRBD2. The CDR3 runs to 17 residues. In germline, CDR1 is SGHTA, CDR2 FQGNSA. V shed 0 bases, J shed 0 bases, and the junction held 7 bases outside the gene matches. As DNA, the CDR3 is TGTGCCAGCAGCTTAGCCCATGGCGGGAGGCCCTCCTACGAGCAGTACTTC. Its protein is CASSLAHGGRPSYEQYF.

This clone was picked up a small number of times. The genes are TRBV30 and TRBJ2-7; D is undetermined. The CDR3 has 11 residues. V lost 2 bases and J lost 4, with 6 bases in between. Germline V lookup: CDR1 GTSNPN, CDR2 SVGIG (reference sequence). Here the CDR3 DNA reads TGTGCCTGGAGTAACTCATACGAGCAGTACTTC. It yields the protein CAWSNSYEQYF.

This clone has just a few counts. The gene calls are TRBV7-2 and TRBJ1-5; 8 nucleotides match TRBD1. Germline trimming cut 5 bases from V and 3 bases from J; bases unmatched to any gene: 6. CDR1 is SGHTA, CDR2 FQGNSA, per germline. There are 15 residues in the CDR3. The CDR3 is CASSPFRGLNQPQHF. In DNA, the CDR3 is TGTGCCAGCAGCCCGTTCAGGGGGCTCAATCAGCCCCAGCATTTT.

This chain links TRBV28 with TRBJ2-7, with a weak D call TRBD1 (6 bases). V lost 4 bases to trimming and J lost 7 bases, with 23 bases between them. CDR1 is MDHEN and CDR2 is SYDVKM in the germline V gene. This CDR3 has 16 residues. CDR3: CASSSIDRLRSVEQYF. Written as DNA, the CDR3 is TGTGCCAGCAGTTCCATCGACAGGCTTCGTTCAGTTGAGCAGTACTTC.

The chain carries TRBV4-1 and TRBJ1-5; TRBD1 agrees at 10 bases. This CDR3 has 15 amino acids. Germline-derived CDR1 and CDR2 are MGHRA and YSYEKL. Trimming removed 3 bases from V and 6 bases from J; junction bases left unmatched: 5. The CDR3 sequence is CASSHRQGAFQPQHF. The CDR3 bases are TGCGCCAGCAGCCATAGACAGGGGGCGTTTCAGCCCCAGCATTTT.

This clone was recorded a few times. V and J are TRBV5-1 and TRBJ2-7; 8 bases are a match to TRBD1. CDR1 SGHRS and CDR2 YFSETQ come from the germline V gene. The CDR3 loop spans 14 amino acids. The V gene end was trimmed by 3 bases and the J gene end by 6 bases; junction bases not matched to a gene: 8. CDR3: CASSSRDRTLEQYF. For the CDR3, the DNA is TGCGCCAGCAGCTCCCGGGACAGGACCCTCGAGCAGTACTTC.

The V gene is TRBV5-1, the J gene TRBJ2-2; D call uncertain. The ends were cut back, 4 bases at V and 9 bases at J, with 13 bases in the middle. CDR1 and CDR2 (germline): SGHRS, YFSETQ. The CDR3 consists of 13 residues. CDR3: CASSLPRSRELFF. The CDR3 DNA follows: TGCGCCAGCAGCCTCCCCCGGTCCCGGGAGCTGTTTTTT.

The rearrangement links TRBV7-2 to TRBJ2-2; TRBD1 matches at 8 bases. V lost 3 bases and J lost 8; bases outside the gene matches: 5. Germline loops: CDR1 SGHTA, CDR2 FQGNSA. The CDR3 spans 14 residues. CDR3 in DNA: TGTGCCAGCAGCTTCGACAGGGGAAAGGGGGAGCTGTTTTTT. It is translated as CASSFDRGKGELFF.

The CDR3 sequence is CARGQGAYEQYF. CDR3 sequence (DNA): TGTGCCAGAGGACAGGGGGCCTACGAGCAGTACTTC. V usage is TRBV19 and J usage is TRBJ2-7; 10 nucleotides align to TRBD1. The CDR3 has 12 amino acids. V shed 9 bases, J shed 2 bases, and the junction held 1 base outside the gene matches. Germline loops: CDR1 LNHDA, CDR2 SQIVND (reference sequence).

In its sample, this clone was seen a few times. The rearrangement links TRBV5-1 to TRBJ1-1; no clear D. Germline CDR1 reads SGHRS; CDR2 reads YFSETQ. The V end lost 0 bases, the J end lost 7 bases, and 10 bases lay between the germline ends. This CDR3 has 13 residues. The CDR3 DNA sequence: TGCGCCAGCAGCTTGGTAGCTGTAAGTGAAGCTTTCTTT. Translation gives CASSLVAVSEAFF.

This clone was counted only a few times. This chain connects TRBV7-3 to TRBJ2-5; 7 nucleotides match TRBD1. CDR3 length: 13 residues. Trimming removed 5 bases from V and 4 bases from J; junction bases left unmatched: 4. Germline V gives CDR1 SGHTA, CDR2 FQGTGA. CDR3 coding DNA: TGTGCCAGCAGCCCCCGGGACAGAGAGACCCAGTACTTC. As protein: CASSPRDRETQYF.